Sequencing of this TCR beta chain was carried out in a study of CD4 T cells in relation to SARS-CoV-2 and coronaviruses (dated by TCRdb to the early 2020s). A note on the overall study: In the ViraFEST assay, PBMCs were cultured with antigen for nine to ten days, after which TCR beta CDR3s were sequenced to identify clonal expansions specific to the antigen. A median age of roughly 39 years, with a range of 21 to 72 years, was recorded for the full convalescent cohort of around twelve patients. Among the roughly twelve convalescent patients, 8 males and 4 females were included, and two of the subjects were Hispanic. HLA restriction was mapped for shared crossreactive spike epitopes using patient-derived lymphoblastoid cell lines. Memory CD4+ T cell crossreactivity between SARS-CoV-2 and common cold coronavirus spike proteins was assessed at the TCR clonotype level in the study. Samples from three pre-COVID donors and the naive versus memory experiments were sequenced with the Adaptive Biotechnologies TCR-sequencing kit; other data were Illumina-based. For other donors in the study, expansion assays were sequenced with a different, Illumina-based TCR-beta assay.

From the cysteine up to the phenylalanine, the CDR3 has a length of 15 residues. The kept DNA is CDR3 alone, 45 bases in frame from the first base. Sequences SGHAT (CDR1) and FQNNGV (CDR2) are obtained from the germline V gene. The junction shows trimming of 5 bases on V and 2 bases on J, plus 15 bases between the germline ends. A word on this clone: This receptor's antigen is unknown. Base qualities are not recorded, but no much larger clone differs from it by a single base.

Survey-level immunoSEQ TCR-beta sequencing was performed on DNA from CEF-cultured naive and memory CD4+ T cells. Regarding the original processing steps: Preprocessing removed nonproductive sequences and CDR3s not starting with C, not ending with F or W, or shorter than 7 amino acids. The MANAFEST web app identified antigen-specific clonotypes based on expansion compared with the reference and other culture wells. A clone was considered positive if the clone showed significant expansion compared with the reference culture in 2 of 3 replicate wells at an FDR below 0.05. For a clone to be considered positive, significant expansion relative to all other tandem wells and an odds ratio above 5 were also required. Cultured and uncultured naive and memory CD4+ repertoires were searched for previously identified spike- and CEF-reactive CDR3s. After three terminal residues were trimmed from each end, CDR3 homology was quantified as pairwise Levenshtein distance using the stringdist R package. The immuneACCESS repertoire file appears here via TCRdb, limited to in-frame rearrangements. These files lack a portion of the clones; in checked studies, under half of the deficit traces to unresolved V genes, and the cause of the others is not known. That table is the source of V, J and clone size, and D and trimming were worked out from the DNA. This sample lists about 36,000 clones; about 80% were detected once. Jointly, the top ten make up 6% to 8.5% of the sample.

Here is what the overall study found, with its caveats: Because no donor provided both pre-pandemic and post-infection samples, tracing the source of pre-existing responses was limited. Naive versus memory sequencing indicated that memory recall responses, rather than primary responses primed during culture, are detected by the assay. The study was constrained by small numbers of patients and of tested TCRs. Crossreactivity analysis was centred on spike protein, so crossreactivity against other viral proteins was not assessed. Approximately 60% of donors had memory CD4+ clonotypes that crossrecognized SARS-CoV-2 and at least one common cold coronavirus spike. Significantly weaker SARS-CoV-2-driven expansion was shown by crossreactive clones than by monoreactive clones, consistent with antigenic imprinting.

To separate naive from memory CD4+ T cells, cryopreserved PBMCs first underwent CD4 enrichment and then EasySep naive CD4+ T cell enrichment. For around 9 days, sorted naive or memory CD4+ T cells (more than 85,000) were cultured at a 1:1 ratio with T cell-depleted PBMCs and CEF peptides. Triplicate replicate wells were generally used for each peptide culture condition. Ficoll-Paque PLUS gradient centrifugation was used to isolate PBMCs from leukapheresis product or whole blood. PBMCs were either used fresh in the expansion assay or cryopreserved at -140 degrees C. The QIAamp Micro DNA Kit was used to extract genomic DNA from the CD4+ T cells.

In this chain, TRBV11-2 is recombined with TRBJ2-5, with the identity of the D gene unclear. The sequence came from an adult with COVID-19. Specimen: naive CD4+ T cells from PBMCs, cultured in vitro. Sample cell subset or site, as interpreted from the label and publication: naive CD4+ T cells isolated by negative enrichment. CDR3 sequence: CASSLDTTLQETQYF. The DNA sequence is TGTGCCAGCAGCCTCGACACTACTCTTCAAGAGACCCAGTACTTC.